This T cell receptor (beta chain) is from a study of blood T cell repertoires in COVID-19. On the study more broadly: The origin of the acute and convalescent COVID-19 samples was the United States, Italy and Spain. T cells, B-cell-depleted T cells, or PBMCs provided the cDNA or gDNA that served as material.

Authors' data handling: Nucleated cell number was recorded as an estimate derived from reference gene primer amplification. Some clones are missing from TCRdb's copy, which holds only in-frame ones; the method was immunoSEQ multiplex PCR. The V and J calls and clone size were taken over from that table, and D and trimming were inferred from the DNA. The sample carries a few hundred thousand clones, approximately 87% recorded once. In its sample, this clone was seen a few times. The CDR3 is 14 amino acids. Trimming took 5 bases from V and 4 from J; bases not matched to a gene: 8. In germline, CDR1 is SNHLY, CDR2 FYNNEI.

V is TRBV2 and J is TRBJ2-7; the match to TRBD1 covers 7 bases. The sequence was obtained from a woman in her forties or fifties with acute or convalescent COVID-19. The sequenced sample was peripheral blood. DNA for the CDR3: TGTGCCAGCAGTTCACAGGGGATAGGGTACGAGCAGTACTTC. Its protein product is CASSSQGIGYEQYF.